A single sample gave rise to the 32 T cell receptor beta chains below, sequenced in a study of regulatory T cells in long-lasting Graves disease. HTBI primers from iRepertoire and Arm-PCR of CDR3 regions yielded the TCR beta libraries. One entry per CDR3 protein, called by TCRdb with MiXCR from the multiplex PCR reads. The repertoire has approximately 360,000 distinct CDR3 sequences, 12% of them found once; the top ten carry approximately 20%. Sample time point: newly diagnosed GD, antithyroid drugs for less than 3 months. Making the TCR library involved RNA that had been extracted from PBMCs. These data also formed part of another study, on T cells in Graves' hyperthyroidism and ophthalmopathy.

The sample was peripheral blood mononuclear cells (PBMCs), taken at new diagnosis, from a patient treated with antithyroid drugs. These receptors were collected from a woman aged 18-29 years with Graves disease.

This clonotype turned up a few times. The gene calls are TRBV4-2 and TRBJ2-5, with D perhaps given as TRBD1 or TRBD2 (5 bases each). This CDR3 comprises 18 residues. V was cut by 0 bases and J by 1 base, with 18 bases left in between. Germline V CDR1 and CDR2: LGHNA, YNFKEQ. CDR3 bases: TGTGCCAGCAGCCAAGATTCGTCCGGGGCCAGCTCCCAAGAGACCCAGTACTTC. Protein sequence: CASSQDSSGASSQETQYF.

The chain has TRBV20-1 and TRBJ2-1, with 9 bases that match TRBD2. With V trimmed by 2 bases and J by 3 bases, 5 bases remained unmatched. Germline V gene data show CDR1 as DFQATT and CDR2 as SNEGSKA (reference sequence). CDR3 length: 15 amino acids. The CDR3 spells CSARIAGEVYNEQFF. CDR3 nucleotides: TGCAGTGCTAGAATAGCGGGAGAGGTCTACAATGAGCAGTTCTTC.

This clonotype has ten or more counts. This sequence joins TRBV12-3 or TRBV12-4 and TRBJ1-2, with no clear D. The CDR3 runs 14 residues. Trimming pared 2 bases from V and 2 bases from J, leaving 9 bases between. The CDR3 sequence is CASSLRTRNYGYTF. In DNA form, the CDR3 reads TGTGCCAGCAGTTTAAGAACACGGAACTATGGCTACACCTTC.

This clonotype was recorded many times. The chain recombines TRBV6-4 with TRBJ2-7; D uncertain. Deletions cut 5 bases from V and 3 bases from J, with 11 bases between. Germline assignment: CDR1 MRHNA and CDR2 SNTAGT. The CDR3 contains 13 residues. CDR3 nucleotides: TGTGCCAGCAGTCACACATTCGGCTACGAGCAGTACTTC. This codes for CASSHTFGYEQYF.

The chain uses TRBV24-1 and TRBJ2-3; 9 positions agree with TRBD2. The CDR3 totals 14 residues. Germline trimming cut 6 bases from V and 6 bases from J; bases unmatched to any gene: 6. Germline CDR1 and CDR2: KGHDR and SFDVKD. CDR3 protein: CATSLAGSSDTQYF. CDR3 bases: TGTGCCACCAGTCTAGCGGGATCGTCTGATACGCAGTATTTT.

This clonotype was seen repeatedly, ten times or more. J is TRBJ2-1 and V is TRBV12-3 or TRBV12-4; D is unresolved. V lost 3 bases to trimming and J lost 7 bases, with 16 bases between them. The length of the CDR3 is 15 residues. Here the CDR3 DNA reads TGTGCCAGCAGTTTCGAGGTGCCTCCGGATAATGAGCAGTTCTTC. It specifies CASSFEVPPDNEQFF.

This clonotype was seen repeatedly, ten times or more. In nucleotides, the CDR3 is TGTGCCAGCAGCTCGGGACACTATAATTCACCCCTCCACTTT. This translates into CASSSGHYNSPLHF. The chain uses TRBV7-2 and TRBJ1-6; perhaps TRBD1 as D (6 bases). Deletions cut 4 bases from V and 3 bases from J, with 7 bases between. CDR1 and CDR2 from the germline V gene are SGHTA and FQGNSA. This CDR3 region has 14 residues. Filled out from reference TRBV7-2 and TRBJ1-6, the complete variable domain reads GAGVSQSPSNKVTEKGKDVELRCDPISGHTALYWYRQSLGQGLEFLIYFQGNSAPDKSGLPSDRFSAERTGGSVSTLTIQRTQQEDSAVYLCASSSGHYNSPLHFGNGTRLTVT.

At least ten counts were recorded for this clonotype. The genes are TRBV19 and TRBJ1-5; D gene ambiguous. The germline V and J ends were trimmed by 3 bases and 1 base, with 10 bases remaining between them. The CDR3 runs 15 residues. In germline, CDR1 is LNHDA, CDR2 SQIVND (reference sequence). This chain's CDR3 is CASSIEGRSNQPQHF. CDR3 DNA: TGTGCCAGTAGTATCGAGGGTAGAAGCAATCAGCCCCAGCATTTT.

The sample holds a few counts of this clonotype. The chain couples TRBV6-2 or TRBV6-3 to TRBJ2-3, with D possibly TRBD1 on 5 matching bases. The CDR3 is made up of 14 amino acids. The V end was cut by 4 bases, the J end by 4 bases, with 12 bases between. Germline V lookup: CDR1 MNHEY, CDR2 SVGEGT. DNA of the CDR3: TGTGCCAGCAGTTCCGATTGGACATCAGATACGCAGTATTTT. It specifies CASSSDWTSDTQYF.

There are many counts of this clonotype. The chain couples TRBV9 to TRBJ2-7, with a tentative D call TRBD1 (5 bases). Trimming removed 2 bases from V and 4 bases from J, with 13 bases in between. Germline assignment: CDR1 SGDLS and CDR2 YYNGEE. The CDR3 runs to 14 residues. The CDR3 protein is CASSVDPGAYEQYF. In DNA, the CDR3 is TGTGCCAGCAGCGTCGACCCTGGGGCTTACGAGCAGTACTTC.

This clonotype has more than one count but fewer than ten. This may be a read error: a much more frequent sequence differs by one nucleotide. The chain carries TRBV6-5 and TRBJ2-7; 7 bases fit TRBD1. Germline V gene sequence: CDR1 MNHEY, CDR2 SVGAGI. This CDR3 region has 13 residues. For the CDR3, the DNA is TGTGTCAGCAGTTACAAGGGGGCCCACGAGCAGTACTTC. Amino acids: CVSSYKGAHEQYF.

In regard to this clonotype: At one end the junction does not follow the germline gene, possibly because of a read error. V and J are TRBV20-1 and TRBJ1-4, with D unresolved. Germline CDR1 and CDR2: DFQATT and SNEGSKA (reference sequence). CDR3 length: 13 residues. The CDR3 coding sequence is TGCAGTGCTAGTGAACTTCCAGATGAAAGACTGTTTTTT. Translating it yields CSASELPDERLFF.

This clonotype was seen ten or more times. The CDR3 is CASSVTGFETEAFF. CDR3 sequence (DNA): TGCGCCAGCAGCGTGACAGGGTTTGAAACTGAAGCTTTCTTT. The chain is built from TRBV5-1 and TRBJ1-1, with 7 bases aligning to TRBD1. V shed 4 bases and J 5 bases; nucleotides not matched to a gene: 8. The germline CDR1 and CDR2 sequences are SGHRS and YFSETQ. CDR3 length: 14 amino acids.

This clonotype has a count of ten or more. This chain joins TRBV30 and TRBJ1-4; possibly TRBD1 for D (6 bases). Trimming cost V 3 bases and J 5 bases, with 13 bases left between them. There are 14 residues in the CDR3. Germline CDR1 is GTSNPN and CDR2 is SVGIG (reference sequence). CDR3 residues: CAWSRGKPNEKLFF. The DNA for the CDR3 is TGTGCCTGGAGCAGGGGAAAGCCAAATGAAAAACTGTTTTTT.

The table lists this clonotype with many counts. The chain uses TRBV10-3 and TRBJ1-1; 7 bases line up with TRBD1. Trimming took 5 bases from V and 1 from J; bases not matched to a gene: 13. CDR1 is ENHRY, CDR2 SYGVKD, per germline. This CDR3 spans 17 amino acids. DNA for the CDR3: TGTGCCATCAGTACCCTCAACAGGGGATACGGGAACACTGAAGCTTTCTTT. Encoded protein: CAISTLNRGYGNTEAFF.

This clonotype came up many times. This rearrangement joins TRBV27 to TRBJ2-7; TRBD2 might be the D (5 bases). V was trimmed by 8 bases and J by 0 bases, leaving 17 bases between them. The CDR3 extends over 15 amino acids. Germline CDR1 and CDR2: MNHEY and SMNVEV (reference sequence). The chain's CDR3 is CASRPERFSSYEQYF. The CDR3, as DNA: TGTGCCAGCCGCCCAGAGCGGTTTTCCTCCTACGAGCAGTACTTC.

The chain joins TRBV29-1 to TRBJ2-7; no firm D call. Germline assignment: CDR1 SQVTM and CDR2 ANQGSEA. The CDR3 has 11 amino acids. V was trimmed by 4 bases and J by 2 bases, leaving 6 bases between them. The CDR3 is CSVGEAYEQYF. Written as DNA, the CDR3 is TGCAGCGTTGGTGAGGCCTACGAGCAGTACTTC.

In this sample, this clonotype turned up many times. CDR3 DNA sequence: TGTGCCAGCAGCAGTACGAAAAGGTCCTACAATGAGCAGTTCTTC. Translating gives CASSSTKRSYNEQFF. V and J are TRBV6-2 or TRBV6-3 and TRBJ2-1; D not certain. The CDR3 runs to 15 residues. Germline V gene lookup returns CDR1 MNHEY and CDR2 SVGEGT. V was trimmed by 6 bases and J by 1 base, leaving 13 bases between them.

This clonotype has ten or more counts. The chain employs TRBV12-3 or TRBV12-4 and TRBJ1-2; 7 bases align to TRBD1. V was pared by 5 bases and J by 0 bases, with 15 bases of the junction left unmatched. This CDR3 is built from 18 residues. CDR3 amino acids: CASSPAPGTDQANYGYTF. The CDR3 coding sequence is TGTGCCAGCAGTCCAGCTCCCGGGACAGATCAAGCTAACTATGGCTACACCTTC.

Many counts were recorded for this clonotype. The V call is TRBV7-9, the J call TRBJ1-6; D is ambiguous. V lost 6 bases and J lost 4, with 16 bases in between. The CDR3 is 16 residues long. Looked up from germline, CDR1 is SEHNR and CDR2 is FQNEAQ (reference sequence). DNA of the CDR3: TGTGCCAGCAGTAGTGGACGGATTGATTATAATTCACCCCTCCACTTT. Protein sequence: CASSSGRIDYNSPLHF. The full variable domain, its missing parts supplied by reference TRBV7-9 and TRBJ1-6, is DTGVSQNPRHKITKRGQNVTFRCDPISEHNRLYWYRQTLGQGPEFLTYFQNEAQLEKSRLLSDRFSAERPKGSFSTLEIQRTEQGDSAMYLCASSSGRIDYNSPLHFGNGTRLTVT.

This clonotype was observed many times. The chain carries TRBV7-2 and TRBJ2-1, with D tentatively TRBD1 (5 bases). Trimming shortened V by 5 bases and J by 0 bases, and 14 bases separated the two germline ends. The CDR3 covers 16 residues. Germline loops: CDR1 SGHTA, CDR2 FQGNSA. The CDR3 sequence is CASSRTLRGSYNEQFF. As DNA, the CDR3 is TGTGCCAGCAGCCGAACACTTAGGGGCTCCTACAATGAGCAGTTCTTC.

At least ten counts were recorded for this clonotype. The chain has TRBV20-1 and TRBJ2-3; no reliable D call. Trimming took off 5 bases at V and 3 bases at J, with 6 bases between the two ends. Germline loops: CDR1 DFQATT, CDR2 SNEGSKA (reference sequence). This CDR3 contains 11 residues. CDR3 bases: TGCAGTGCTCCGAGGACAGATACGCAGTATTTT. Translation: CSAPRTDTQYF.

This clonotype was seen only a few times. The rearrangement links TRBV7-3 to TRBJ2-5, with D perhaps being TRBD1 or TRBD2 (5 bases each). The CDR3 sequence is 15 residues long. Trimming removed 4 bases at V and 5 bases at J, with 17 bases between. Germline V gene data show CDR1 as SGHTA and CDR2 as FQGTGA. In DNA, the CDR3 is TGTGCCAGCAGCTCAAGAGGGGCCACGGGGGAGACCCAGTACTTC. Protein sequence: CASSSRGATGETQYF.

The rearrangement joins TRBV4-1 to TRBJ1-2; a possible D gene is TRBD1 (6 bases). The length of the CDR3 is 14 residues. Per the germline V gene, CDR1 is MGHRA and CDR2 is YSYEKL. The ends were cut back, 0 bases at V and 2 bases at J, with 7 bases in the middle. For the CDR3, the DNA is TGCGCCAGCAGCCAAGAAGGGGGGAACTATGGCTACACCTTC. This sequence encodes CASSQEGGNYGYTF.

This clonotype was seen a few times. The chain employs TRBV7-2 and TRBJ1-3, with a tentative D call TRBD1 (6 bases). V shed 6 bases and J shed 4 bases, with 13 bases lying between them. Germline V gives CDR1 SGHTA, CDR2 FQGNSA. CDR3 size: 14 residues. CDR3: CASRPAGTGNTIYF. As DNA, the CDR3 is TGTGCCAGCAGACCGGCGGGGACAGGAAACACCATATATTTT.

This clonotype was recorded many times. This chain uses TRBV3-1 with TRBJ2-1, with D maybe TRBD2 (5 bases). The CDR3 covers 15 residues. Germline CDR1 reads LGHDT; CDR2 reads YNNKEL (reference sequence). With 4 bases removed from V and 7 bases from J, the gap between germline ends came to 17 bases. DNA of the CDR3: TGTGCCAGCAGCCCCTCCGGGATGTCTGAAAATGAGCAGTTCTTC. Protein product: CASSPSGMSENEQFF.

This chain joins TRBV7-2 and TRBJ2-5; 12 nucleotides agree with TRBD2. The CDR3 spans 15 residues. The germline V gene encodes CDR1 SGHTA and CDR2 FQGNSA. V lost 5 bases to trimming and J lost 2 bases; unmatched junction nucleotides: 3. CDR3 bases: TGTGCCAGCAGCGTGACTAGCGGGGGACAAGAGACCCAGTACTTC. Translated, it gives CASSVTSGGQETQYF. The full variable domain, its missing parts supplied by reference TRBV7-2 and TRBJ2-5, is GAGVSQSPSNKVTEKGKDVELRCDPISGHTALYWYRQSLGQGLEFLIYFQGNSAPDKSGLPSDRFSAERTGGSVSTLTIQRTQQEDSAVYLCASSVTSGGQETQYFGPGTRLLVL.

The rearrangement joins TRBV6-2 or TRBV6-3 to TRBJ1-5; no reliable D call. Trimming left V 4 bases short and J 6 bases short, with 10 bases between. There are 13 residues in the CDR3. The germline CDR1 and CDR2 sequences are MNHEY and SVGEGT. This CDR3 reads CASSSDRFQPQHF. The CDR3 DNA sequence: TGTGCCAGCAGTTCTGATAGGTTTCAGCCCCAGCATTTT.

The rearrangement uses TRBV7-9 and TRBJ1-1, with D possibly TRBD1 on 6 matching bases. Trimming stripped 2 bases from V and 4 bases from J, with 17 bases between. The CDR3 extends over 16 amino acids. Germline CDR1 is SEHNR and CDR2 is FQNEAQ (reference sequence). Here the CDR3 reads CASSLYSGGPSTEAFF. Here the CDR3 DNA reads TGTGCCAGCAGCTTATATTCGGGGGGCCCGAGCACTGAAGCTTTCTTT.

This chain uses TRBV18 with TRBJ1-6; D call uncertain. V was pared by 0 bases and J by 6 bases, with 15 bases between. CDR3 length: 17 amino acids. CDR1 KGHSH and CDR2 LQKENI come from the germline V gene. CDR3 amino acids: CASSPPNSYHSNSPLHF. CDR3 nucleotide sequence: TGTGCCAGCTCACCACCCAACAGCTACCACTCTAATTCACCCCTCCACTTT.

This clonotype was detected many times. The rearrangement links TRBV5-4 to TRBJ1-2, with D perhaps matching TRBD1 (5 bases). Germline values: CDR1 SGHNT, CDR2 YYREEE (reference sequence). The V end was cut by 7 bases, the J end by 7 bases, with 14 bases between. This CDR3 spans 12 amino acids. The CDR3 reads CASQGDLSGYTF. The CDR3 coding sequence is TGTGCCAGCCAGGGCGACCTTAGTGGCTACACCTTC.

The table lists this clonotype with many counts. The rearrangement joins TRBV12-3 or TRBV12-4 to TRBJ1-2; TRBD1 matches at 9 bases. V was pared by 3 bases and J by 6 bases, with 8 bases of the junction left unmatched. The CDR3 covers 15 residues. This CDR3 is CASSFLTGGMDGYTF. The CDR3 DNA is TGTGCCAGCAGTTTCCTGACAGGGGGTATGGATGGCTACACCTTC.